Presented here are 13 T cell receptor beta chains from one specimen sequenced in a study of shared clonotypes between healthy human individuals. Libraries were prepared by immunoSEQ multiplex PCR; TCRdb keeps only in-frame clonotypes and omits some of them. The table has roughly 2 million clones, roughly 94% seen once. The specimen was naive CD4+ T cells sorted from blood. Subset of the sample: CD45RA+ positively selected. These TCRs come from a man aged 18 to 30 in good health.

The V and J genes are TRBV15 and TRBJ2-7, with 10 positions matching TRBD1. V shed 2 bases and J 4 bases; nucleotides not matched to a gene: 8. Germline CDR1 is LNHNV and CDR2 is YYDKDF (reference sequence). The CDR3 covers 16 residues. The chain's CDR3 is CATSRTRDRGAYEQYF. For the CDR3, the DNA is TGTGCCACCAGCAGAACCCGGGACAGGGGTGCTTACGAGCAGTACTTC.

The J gene is TRBJ2-3, the V gene TRBV28, with TRBD1 identical over 7 bases. CDR1 is MDHEN, CDR2 SYDVKM, per germline. V gave up 10 bases and J gave up 2 bases; unmatched junction bases: 6. There are 13 residues in the CDR3. For the CDR3, the DNA is TGTGCCACCACGGACAGGTACACAGATACGCAGTATTTT. Residues: CATTDRYTDTQYF.

This clone was recorded only once. The chain has TRBV5-1 and TRBJ2-5; a possible D gene is TRBD2 (6 bases). V was shortened by 7 bases and J by 3 bases, with 19 bases between the two germline ends. Germline-derived CDR1 and CDR2 are SGHRS and YFSETQ. CDR3 length: 15 residues. The CDR3 region has the DNA TGCGCCAGCGCCCCGACGGGACTCGAGAAAGAGACCCAGTACTTC. Translated, it gives CASAPTGLEKETQYF.

The chain combines TRBV7-3 with TRBJ1-1; D not certain. The CDR3 is 12 residues long. Trimming cost V 1 base and J 6 bases, with 6 bases left between them. CDR1 SGHTA and CDR2 FQGTGA come from the germline V gene. The CDR3 loop is CASSLNGAEAFF. Written as DNA, the CDR3 is TGTGCCAGCAGCTTAAATGGGGCTGAAGCTTTCTTT.

J is TRBJ2-5 and V is TRBV2; D ambiguous. The V gene's germline CDR1 is SNHLY and CDR2 FYNNEI. The V and J ends lost 7 bases and 3 bases respectively, with 9 bases between them. The CDR3 is 12 amino acids. CDR3 coding DNA: TGTGCCAGCACCTACACCGAAGAGACCCAGTACTTC. This sequence encodes CASTYTEETQYF.

Notes on this clone: One end of the junction is discordant with germline, which a read error may explain. This chain joins TRBV10-3 and TRBJ1-2; TRBD1 agrees at 9 bases. The CDR3 runs to 14 residues. Germline V gene data show CDR1 as ENHRY and CDR2 as SYGVKD. The CDR3 sequence is CAIPQTGGGNGCTF. The CDR3 DNA sequence: TGTGCCATTCCCCAGACAGGGGGAGGGAATGGCTGCACCTTC.

About this clone: Other DNA sequences in the sample encode the same CDR3. The chain is built from TRBV5-6 and TRBJ2-5; D might be TRBD1 (5 bases). Germline V lookup: CDR1 SGHDT, CDR2 YYEEEE. CDR3 length: 14 amino acids. The ends were cut back, 2 bases at V and 2 bases at J, with 10 bases in the middle. Written as DNA, the CDR3 is TGTGCCAGCAGCTTAGGGCAGGGACAAGAGACCCAGTACTTC. The encoded protein is CASSLGQGQETQYF.

This clone was picked up one time. This chain connects TRBV5-4 to TRBJ2-2, with unresolved D. The CDR3 has 14 residues. V dropped 7 bases and J dropped 1 base, with 11 bases sitting between them. Germline-derived CDR1 and CDR2 are SGHNT and YYREEE (reference sequence). Written as DNA, the CDR3 is TGTGCCAGCGCGCCCAGACTGAACACCGGGGAGCTGTTTTTT. Amino acid sequence: CASAPRLNTGELFF.

The DNA for the CDR3 is TGTGCCAGCTCACGACAGGCAAACACTGAAGCTTTCTTT. Translated, it gives CASSRQANTEAFF. This sequence joins TRBV18 and TRBJ1-1; TRBD1 might be the D (6 bases). Germline-derived CDR1 and CDR2 are KGHSH and LQKENI. The CDR3 loop spans 13 amino acids. V was trimmed by 4 bases and J by 2 bases, leaving 8 bases between them. The full variable domain, rest sourced from reference TRBV18 and TRBJ1-1, is NAGVMQNPRHLVRRRGQEARLRCSPMKGHSHVYWYRQLPEEGLKFMVYLQKENIIDESGMPKERFSAEFPKEGPSILRIQQVVRGDSAAYFCASSRQANTEAFFGQGTRLTVV.

V gene TRBV28 combines with J gene TRBJ2-7; 8 bases map to TRBD1. Unmatched junction bases numbered 9, after V lost 5 bases and J lost 3 bases. Germline CDR1 reads MDHEN; CDR2 reads SYDVKM. This CDR3 has 15 residues. The CDR3 loop reads CASSQGALGDYEQYF. The CDR3 DNA reads TGTGCCAGCAGTCAGGGGGCCTTGGGCGACTACGAGCAGTACTTC.

This CDR3 is CASSLVSGTVSYNEQFF. CDR3 DNA: TGTGCCAGCAGCTTGGTTTCCGGGACGGTATCCTACAATGAGCAGTTCTTC. The genes are TRBV5-4 and TRBJ2-1; the D gene could be TRBD1 or TRBD2 (5 bases each). Germline V CDR1 and CDR2: SGHNT, YYREEE (reference sequence). This CDR3 comprises 17 residues. Trimming pared 0 bases from V and 1 base from J, leaving 14 bases between.

V and J are TRBV6-1 and TRBJ2-5; TRBD2 agrees at 9 bases. Germline CDR1 reads MNHNS; CDR2 reads SASEGT. Trimming at V came to 6 bases and at J to 1 base, leaving 3 bases not matched to a gene. The CDR3 runs to 14 residues. The CDR3 region is CASSVAGAQETQYF. The DNA for the CDR3 is TGTGCCAGCAGCGTAGCGGGGGCCCAAGAGACCCAGTACTTC.

V gene TRBV14 combines with J gene TRBJ2-7; the match to TRBD2 covers 7 bases. Germline V gives CDR1 SGHDN, CDR2 FVKESK. Trimming took 4 bases from V and 4 from J; bases not matched to a gene: 10. The CDR3 consists of 15 residues. The CDR3 sequence: CASSRGGRALYEQYF. CDR3 bases: TGTGCCAGCAGCCGTGGTGGGAGGGCCCTTTACGAGCAGTACTTC.